This TCR beta chain derives from a study of patients and donors after allogeneic stem cell transplantation. The CDR3 covers 13 residues. Trimming cost V 7 bases and J 4 bases, with 13 bases left between them. MiXCR, applied by TCRdb to the RT-PCR reads, yields one record per CDR3 protein. The sample holds 920,000 or so distinct CDR3 sequences; roughly 18% are singletons and the top ten take around 6%. This TCR was recovered from a human donor who was either an allogeneic HSCT recipient or a stem cell or donor lymphocyte infusion donor (not recorded which). It is not recorded whose cells these are; they may come from a transplant donor. Sequences were obtained from blood, either unsorted or a sorted T cell fraction (not recorded which). This chain uses TRBV12-3 or TRBV12-4 with TRBJ1-2; D call uncertain. Here the CDR3 reads CASKEGWGYGYTF. The CDR3 DNA reads TGTGCCAGCAAGGAGGGATGGGGCTATGGCTACACCTTC.